This T cell receptor (beta chain) was captured in a study of blood T cells in healthy people across ages. A second PCR of about 7 to 12 cycles used a sample-barcoded 5' primer and a J-beta primer mix. Each cDNA molecule was tagged by a template-switch adaptor that had 12 random nucleotides. TCRdb re-analysed the 5' RACE reads in MiXCR, keeping a single row per CDR3 protein. The profile shows fewer than 1.5 million distinct CDR3 sequences, about 40% of them singletons. Looked up from germline, CDR1 is DFQATT and CDR2 is SNEGSKA (reference sequence). This CDR3 spans 15 amino acids. V lost 3 bases to trimming and J lost 2 bases, with 14 bases between them. Each donor had approximately 10 milliliters of peripheral blood drawn. Study-level results: Both higher diversity and more naive CD4+ cells marked long-lived donors when set against aged donors. With naive T cell percentage, TCR beta diversity showed a strong correlation.

Of note for this clonotype: Its antigen is still unknown.

The clonotype originates from a young woman in good health. The sequenced sample consisted of blood. The genes are TRBV20-1 and TRBJ2-1; the D gene is possibly TRBD2 (6 bases). CDR3 sequence: CSASRGIRPYNEQFF. DNA of the CDR3: TGCAGTGCTAGCCGGGGGATAAGGCCCTACAATGAGCAGTTCTTC.